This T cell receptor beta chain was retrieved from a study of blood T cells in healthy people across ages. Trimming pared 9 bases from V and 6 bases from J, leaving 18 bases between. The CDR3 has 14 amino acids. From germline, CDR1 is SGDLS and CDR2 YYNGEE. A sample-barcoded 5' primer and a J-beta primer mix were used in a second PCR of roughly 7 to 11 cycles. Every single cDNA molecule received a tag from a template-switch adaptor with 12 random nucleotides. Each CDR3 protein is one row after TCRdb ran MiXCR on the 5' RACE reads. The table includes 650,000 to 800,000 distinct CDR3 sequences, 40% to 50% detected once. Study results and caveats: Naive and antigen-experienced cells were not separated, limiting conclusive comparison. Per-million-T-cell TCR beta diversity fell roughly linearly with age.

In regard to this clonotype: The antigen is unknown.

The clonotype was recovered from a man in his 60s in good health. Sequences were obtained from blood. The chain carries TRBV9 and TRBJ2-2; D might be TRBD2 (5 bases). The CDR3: CATSRLDYPGELFF. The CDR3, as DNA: TGTGCCACCTCCAGGCTTGACTACCCCGGGGAGCTGTTTTTT.